This TCR beta chain originates from a study of blood T cell repertoires in COVID-19. The germline gives CDR1 MNHEY, CDR2 SMNVEV (reference sequence). The CDR3 is 15 residues long. The V gene end was trimmed by 6 bases and the J gene end by 4 bases; junction bases not matched to a gene: 5. Per the authors' pipeline: Amplification from reference gene primers served as the basis for estimated nucleated cell counts. Only in-frame clones appear in the TCRdb table, and some are missing; sequencing was by immunoSEQ multiplex PCR. V, J and clone size were drawn from that table, and D and trimming were deduced from the DNA. The data contain about 50,000 clones, about 83% of them seen just once; the ten biggest clones take up approximately 2%.

The TCR was taken from a woman in her sixties or seventies with acute or convalescent COVID-19. The chain links TRBV27 to TRBJ2-7; the match to TRBD2 covers 14 bases. Sequencing was carried out using peripheral blood. CDR3 region: CASRTGTSGGYEQYF. In DNA form, the CDR3 reads TGTGCCAGCAGAACTGGGACTAGCGGGGGTTACGAGCAGTACTTC.